The T cell receptor beta chain described here comes from a study of blood T cell repertoires in COVID-19. Study background: The United States, Italy and Spain were the sources of the acute and convalescent COVID-19 samples. In each case, the material was cDNA or gDNA derived from T cells, B-cell-depleted T cells, or PBMCs.

The V and J ends lost 11 bases and 1 base respectively, with 14 bases between them. Germline-derived CDR1 and CDR2 are MNHEY and SVGAGI. The length of the CDR3 is 13 residues. Per the original data handling: How many nucleated cells were present was estimated from reference gene primer amplification. The table came from immunoSEQ multiplex PCR; TCRdb's copy has only in-frame clones and leaves some out. Clone size and the V and J calls come from that table; the DNA yielded D and trimming. Here the sample spans over 30,000 clones, about nine tenths being singletons. Sequenced input: peripheral blood. This rearrangement joins TRBV6-5 to TRBJ1-1, with a possible D match to TRBD1 (6 bases). The receptor was isolated from a woman aged 80 or over with active or convalescent COVID-19. The CDR3 DNA reads TGTGCCGGGGGGGGGCGCCAGAACACTGAAGCTTTCTTT. Protein product: CAGGGRQNTEAFF.